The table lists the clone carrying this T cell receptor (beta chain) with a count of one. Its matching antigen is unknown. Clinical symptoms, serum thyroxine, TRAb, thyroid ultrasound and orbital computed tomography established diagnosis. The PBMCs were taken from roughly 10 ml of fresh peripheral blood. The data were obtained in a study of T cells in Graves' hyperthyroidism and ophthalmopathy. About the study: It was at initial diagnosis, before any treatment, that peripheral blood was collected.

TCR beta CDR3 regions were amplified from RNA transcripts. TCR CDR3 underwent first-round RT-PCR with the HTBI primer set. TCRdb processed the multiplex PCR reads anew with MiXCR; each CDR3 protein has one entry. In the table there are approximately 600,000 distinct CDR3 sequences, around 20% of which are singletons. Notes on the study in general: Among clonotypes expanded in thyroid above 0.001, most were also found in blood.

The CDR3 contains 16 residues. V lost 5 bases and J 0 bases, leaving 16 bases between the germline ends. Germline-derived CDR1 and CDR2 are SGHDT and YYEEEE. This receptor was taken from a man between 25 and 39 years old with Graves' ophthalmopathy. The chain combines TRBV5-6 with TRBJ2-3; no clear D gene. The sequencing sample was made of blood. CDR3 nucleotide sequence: TGTGCCAGCAGGCCTCTTCGCAGCTCCAGCACAGATACGCAGTATTTT. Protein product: CASRPLRSSSTDTQYF.